This T cell receptor beta chain was recorded in a study of cytomegalovirus exposure and HLA in healthy donors. V lost 2 bases and J lost 6; bases outside the gene matches: 1. The CDR3 runs 14 residues. Germline assignment: CDR1 ENHRY and CDR2 SYGVKD. This PCR relied on a set of 60 Vbeta primers and 13 Jbeta primers. The repertoire was sequenced with immunoSEQ multiplex PCR; TCRdb's copy has only in-frame clones and lacks some. The data hold fewer than 200,000 clones, with roughly 80% observed a single time. The sequenced sample was PBMCs. This TCR was sampled from a man in his sixties in good health and CMV-seronegative. This chain joins TRBV10-3 and TRBJ2-1; the match to TRBD1 covers 10 bases. In DNA form, the CDR3 reads TGTGCCATCAGTGAGAGGGACAGGGGCAATGAGCAGTTCTTC. This translates into CAISERDRGNEQFF.